These 18 T cell receptor beta chains originate from one sample sequenced in a study of CD8 T cells in ankylosing spondylitis. TCRdb passed the 5' RACE reads through MiXCR, listing each CDR3 protein once. The data contain 250,000 or so distinct CDR3 sequences, more than 9% of them seen just once; the ten biggest clones take up less than 3%. Sequencing used blood, either unsorted or a sorted T cell fraction (not recorded which). These receptors all come from a male donor with ankylosing spondylitis or in good health (not recorded which).

This clonotype was observed a handful of times. The rearrangement uses TRBV7-9 and TRBJ1-5; no clear D gene. There are 14 residues in the CDR3. Trimming shortened V by 4 bases and J by 0 bases, and 7 bases separated the two germline ends. CDR1 and CDR2 from the germline V gene are SEHNR and FQNEAQ (reference sequence). As DNA, the CDR3 is TGTGCCAGCAGCTCAGCAGGTAGCAATCAGCCCCAGCATTTT. This translates into CASSSAGSNQPQHF.

This clonotype came up many times. The chain is built from TRBV6-1 and TRBJ2-4; no clear D gene. Germline V gene sequence: CDR1 MNHNS, CDR2 SASEGT. The CDR3 runs 16 residues. V lost 2 bases and J 0 bases, leaving 11 bases between the germline ends. The CDR3 DNA is TGTGCCAGCAGTGAATCTGGGCTGGGAGCCAAAAACATTCAGTACTTC. As protein: CASSESGLGAKNIQYF.

This chain joins TRBV5-2 and TRBJ2-3; the table gives TRBD2 as D, unverified against the DNA. TRBV5-2 is annotated as a pseudogene. The CDR3 consists of 15 residues. In nucleotides, the CDR3 is TGTGCCCGCTCGGCGGGAGGGCCTGGCACAGATACGCAGTATTTT. This sequence encodes CARSAGGPGTDTQYF.

V usage is TRBV7-2 and J usage is TRBJ2-5; 10 positions agree with TRBD2. Trimming removed 5 bases from V and 3 bases from J; junction bases left unmatched: 6. This CDR3 is built from 15 residues. Germline loops: CDR1 SGHTA, CDR2 FQGNSA. DNA for the CDR3: TGTGCCAGCAGCCAAATAGGACTAGCGGAAGAGACCCAGTACTTC. As protein: CASSQIGLAEETQYF.

The gene calls are TRBV18 and TRBJ1-2, with TRBD1 as a possible D gene (5 bases). The CDR3 spans 15 residues. Germline CDR1 is KGHSH and CDR2 is LQKENI. V was cut by 3 bases and J by 8 bases, with 19 bases left in between. The CDR3 nucleotides read TGTGCCAGCTCACCCACCGGGACCTCGAAAAAGGGCTACACCTTC. This sequence encodes CASSPTGTSKKGYTF.

Of note for this clonotype: A much larger clonotype is one base distant, so this may be a read error. This chain joins TRBV4-1 and TRBJ2-7, with 10 bases aligning to TRBD1. The CDR3 totals 16 residues. The germline V gene has CDR1 MGHRA and CDR2 YSYEKL. The J segment lost 1 base and the V segment lost 1 base, leaving 4 bases of the junction unmatched. As DNA, the CDR3 is TGCGCCAGCAGCCAAGTGGGGGGACAGGGGTCCTACGAGCAGTACTTC. As protein: CASSQVGGQGSYEQYF.

The chain recombines TRBV18 with TRBJ2-7; 7 bases map to TRBD2. The J segment lost 6 bases and the V segment lost 0 bases, leaving 5 bases of the junction unmatched. Germline assignment: CDR1 KGHSH and CDR2 LQKENI. The CDR3 is made up of 14 amino acids. The CDR3 coding sequence is TGTGCCAGCTCACCACCAGCGGGGTATCGCGAGCAGTACTTC. Amino acid sequence: CASSPPAGYREQYF.

This clonotype was seen many times. This chain links TRBV15 with TRBJ1-2; D is possibly TRBD1 (6 bases). From germline, CDR1 is LNHNV and CDR2 YYDKDF (reference sequence). CDR3 length: 16 amino acids. V dropped 4 bases and J dropped 1 base, with 16 bases sitting between them. CDR3 in amino acids: CATSTGGTPGNYGYTF. CDR3 nucleotides: TGTGCCACCAGCACCGGGGGGACACCTGGTAACTATGGCTACACCTTC.

This clonotype was seen only a few times. This chain uses TRBV20-1 with TRBJ2-1, with 16 bases aligning to TRBD2. There are 19 residues in the CDR3. Germline V gives CDR1 DFQATT, CDR2 SNEGSKA (reference sequence). Trimming took 0 bases from V and 2 from J; bases not matched to a gene: 7. The CDR3 loop reads CSARDQGLAGGPAYNEQFF. The CDR3 coding sequence is TGCAGTGCTAGAGACCAGGGACTAGCGGGAGGGCCGGCCTACAATGAGCAGTTCTTC.

In its sample, this clonotype was seen a few times. A much larger clonotype is one base distant, so this may be a read error. The V and J genes are TRBV6-5 and TRBJ2-2; no reliable D call. The CDR3 is 14 amino acids. V was shortened by 2 bases and J by 1 base, with 5 bases between the two germline ends. Germline V gives CDR1 MNHEY, CDR2 SVGAGI. In DNA form, the CDR3 reads TGTGCCAGCAGTTACGGGGTGAACACCGGGGAGCTGTTTTTT. Protein: CASSYGVNTGELFF.

A few counts support this clonotype. V usage is TRBV4-2 and J usage is TRBJ2-6, with D perhaps assigned TRBD1 or TRBD2 (6 bases each). The V gene lost 2 bases and the J gene lost 2 bases, with 10 bases spanning the gap. Germline values: CDR1 LGHNA, CDR2 YNFKEQ. The CDR3 has 16 amino acids. CDR3 in DNA: TGTGCCAGCAGCCAATTGGAGGGGGCTGGGGCCAACGTCCTGACTTTC. It yields the protein CASSQLEGAGANVLTF.

This clonotype showed up just a few times. The V and J genes are TRBV5-4 and TRBJ2-1; 8 bases match TRBD2. The CDR3 totals 16 residues. Germline CDR1 reads SGHNT; CDR2 reads YYREEE (reference sequence). J lost 8 bases, V lost 2 bases, and 12 bases had no gene match. CDR3: CASSFNLAGLGYEQFF. Here the CDR3 DNA reads TGTGCCAGCAGCTTCAATCTAGCGGGTCTGGGGTATGAGCAGTTCTTC.

The rearrangement links TRBV5-6 to TRBJ1-1; D is possibly TRBD1 (6 bases). CDR1 and CDR2 (germline): SGHDT, YYEEEE. This CDR3 is built from 12 residues. With 5 bases removed from V and 2 bases from J, the gap between germline ends came to 7 bases. CDR3 in amino acids: CASRDSNTEAFF. CDR3 nucleotide sequence: TGTGCCAGCAGGGACAGCAACACTGAAGCTTTCTTT.

The chain joins TRBV6-5 to TRBJ2-3; D not certain. Germline assignment: CDR1 MNHEY and CDR2 SVGAGI. Between the trimmed V and J ends, which lost 0 bases and 6 bases, there was a span of 10 bases. This CDR3 contains 14 residues. The DNA for the CDR3 is TGTGCCAGCAGTTACTCCCCAGCCAGGGATACGCAGTATTTT. Translated: CASSYSPARDTQYF.

At least ten counts were recorded for this clonotype. CDR3 sequence: CASGLTGGRGYNEQFF. The CDR3 DNA reads as TGTGCTAGTGGTTTAACGGGAGGGAGAGGCTACAATGAGCAGTTCTTC. The V call is TRBV12-5, the J call TRBJ2-1; 8 bases map to TRBD2. CDR3 size: 16 residues. Germline CDR1 is LGHNT and CDR2 is FRNRAP. J gave up 3 bases and V 3 bases, and 7 bases lay outside the gene matches.

This clonotype was picked up one time. V usage is TRBV7-9 and J usage is TRBJ1-4; TRBD1 aligns across 7 bases. The CDR3 consists of 15 residues. V lost 5 bases to trimming and J lost 1 base; unmatched junction nucleotides: 4. Germline lookup yields CDR1 SEHNR and CDR2 FQNEAQ (reference sequence). CDR3 bases: TGTGCCAGCAGCCCTCGACAGGGAACTAATGAAAAACTGTTTTTT. Its translation is CASSPRQGTNEKLFF.

This clonotype appeared many times. This chain uses TRBV12-3 or TRBV12-4 with TRBJ1-2, with D perhaps matching TRBD1 (6 bases). The V end lost 3 bases, the J end lost 6 bases, and 11 bases lay between the germline ends. The CDR3 has 13 amino acids. The DNA for the CDR3 is TGTGCCAGCAGTTTTGGCAGGGGCAATGGCTACACCTTC. This sequence encodes CASSFGRGNGYTF.

This clonotype was seen repeatedly, ten times or more. The chain couples TRBV11-2 to TRBJ2-3; 9 nucleotides line up with TRBD2. The CDR3 consists of 16 residues. In germline, CDR1 is SGHAT, CDR2 FQNNGV. V shed 1 base, J shed 1 base, and the junction held 3 bases outside the gene matches. CDR3 DNA sequence: TGTGCCAGCAGCTTAGCCTGGACTAGCGGCACAGATACGCAGTATTTT. Translated, it gives CASSLAWTSGTDTQYF.